One sample yielded the 26 T cell receptor beta chains listed below, sequenced in a study of blood T cell repertoires in COVID-19. Produced via immunoSEQ multiplex PCR; TCRdb's table is partial and in-frame only. The data hold approximately 170,000 clones, with around 85% observed a single time. The sample consisted of peripheral blood. Every receptor here comes from a man between 60 and 75 years old who had recovered from COVID-19.

This clone has just one count. The chain couples TRBV18 to TRBJ1-6; 7 bases are a match to TRBD1. Germline CDR1 is KGHSH and CDR2 is LQKENI. The trim removed 3 bases at V and 7 bases at J, leaving 6 bases unmatched. CDR3 size: 15 residues. CDR3 in amino acids: CASSPFGTENSPLHF. The CDR3, as DNA: TGTGCCAGCTCACCCTTCGGGACAGAGAATTCACCCCTCCACTTT.

This rearrangement joins TRBV12-3 or TRBV12-4 to TRBJ1-5; 7 positions match TRBD1. The CDR3 runs to 13 residues. The V and J ends lost 2 bases and 7 bases, in that order; junction bases with no gene match: 2. CDR3 DNA: TGTGCCAGCAGTTTAACAGGGGCGCAGCCCCAGCATTTT. Its translation: CASSLTGAQPQHF.

The rearrangement links TRBV5-1 to TRBJ1-5, with D tentatively TRBD1 (6 bases). Germline values: CDR1 SGHRS, CDR2 YFSETQ. Trimming shortened V by 5 bases and J by 3 bases, and 15 bases separated the two germline ends. This CDR3 has 15 residues. CDR3 sequence reads: CASSLSDRINQPQHF. CDR3 bases: TGCGCCAGCAGTCTTTCAGACAGGATCAATCAGCCCCAGCATTTT.

This chain joins TRBV11-3 and TRBJ2-2; TRBD1 matches at 8 bases. The CDR3 extends over 17 amino acids. The V and J ends lost 1 base and 1 base, in that order; junction bases with no gene match: 5. In germline, CDR1 is SGHNT, CDR2 YENEEA. The DNA of the CDR3 is TGTGCCAGCAGCTTAGGAACCGGGACAGGGAACACCGGGGAGCTGTTTTTT. It encodes CASSLGTGTGNTGELFF.

Worth noting for this clone: The junction does not match germline at one end; this may be a read error. The V and J genes are TRBV7-2 and TRBJ1-5; TRBD1 might be the D (6 bases). The CDR3 contains 18 residues. Germline V CDR1 and CDR2: SGHTA, FQGNSA. The CDR3 DNA reads TGTGCCAGCAGCTTAGTCCTCACAGGGACCCTTAGCGATCAGCCCCAGCATTTT. It yields the protein CASSLVLTGTLSDQPQHF.

This clone was recorded once. The CDR3 bases are TGTGCCAGCAGTTCGGGGTACGAGCAGTACTTC. It encodes CASSSGYEQYF. The chain carries TRBV12-3 or TRBV12-4 and TRBJ2-7; D perhaps matches TRBD2 (5 bases). The CDR3 has 11 residues. Trimming pared 4 bases from V and 4 bases from J, leaving 5 bases between.

This chain uses TRBV14 with TRBJ1-2; D is undetermined. The V gene lost 5 bases and the J gene lost 8 bases, with 18 bases spanning the gap. The CDR3 is made up of 14 amino acids. CDR1 is SGHDN, CDR2 FVKESK, per germline. This CDR3 is CASSKAARVIGYTF. The CDR3 nucleotides are TGTGCCAGCAGCAAGGCGGCGAGGGTCATCGGCTACACCTTC.

The J gene is TRBJ2-3, the V gene TRBV6-5; 7 bases agree with TRBD2. V dropped 9 bases and J dropped 0; count of bases not matched to a gene: 6. The CDR3 spans 14 residues. Germline V gene sequence: CDR1 MNHEY, CDR2 SVGAGI. Written as DNA, the CDR3 is TGTGCCAGTCTTGGGGGGGGAAGCACAGATACGCAGTATTTT. This gives the protein CASLGGGSTDTQYF.

V gene TRBV3-1 (or the pseudogene TRBV3-2) combines with J gene TRBJ2-5, with TRBD1 matching 8 bases. V dropped 1 base and J dropped 4; count of bases not matched to a gene: 2. The CDR3 consists of 14 residues. Germline CDR1 is LGHDT and CDR2 is YNNKEL (reference sequence). Here the CDR3 reads CASSQVTGVETQYF. The CDR3 DNA follows: TGTGCCAGCAGCCAAGTGACAGGGGTAGAGACCCAGTACTTC.

This sequence joins TRBV2 and TRBJ2-1, with D perhaps TRBD1 (6 bases). The V end was cut by 6 bases, the J end by 0 bases, with 12 bases between. The CDR3 extends over 15 amino acids. CDR1 is SNHLY and CDR2 is FYNNEI in the germline V gene. The CDR3 DNA follows: TGTGCCAGCAGGGCCCAGGGGAGCTCCTACAATGAGCAGTTCTTC. This sequence encodes CASRAQGSSYNEQFF. The entire variable domain, with the rest obtained from reference TRBV2 and TRBJ2-1, is as follows: EPEVTQTPSHQVTQMGQEVILRCVPISNHLYFYWYRQILGQKVEFLVSFYNNEISEKSEIFDDQFSVERPDGSNFTLKIRSTKLEDSAMYFCASRAQGSSYNEQFFGPGTRLTVL.

The V and J genes are TRBV27 and TRBJ2-7; perhaps TRBD1 as D (7 bases). V gave up 2 bases and J gave up 6 bases, with 14 bases separating them. The CDR3 is 14 amino acids. Germline values: CDR1 MNHEY, CDR2 SMNVEV (reference sequence). The CDR3 nucleotides read TGTGCCAGCAGTTTACAGGGGGGATCTACCGAGCAGTACTTC. Its protein product is CASSLQGGSTEQYF.

This chain uses TRBV2 with TRBJ1-3; 7 positions match TRBD1. V lost 6 bases and J lost 9; bases outside the gene matches: 8. This CDR3 is 13 amino acids long. Germline CDR1 is SNHLY and CDR2 is FYNNEI. CDR3 DNA sequence: TGTGCCAGCAGAGGGACAGCCTATGGCACCATATATTTT. Translated, it gives CASRGTAYGTIYF.

This clone turned up a few times. J is TRBJ1-6 and V is TRBV4-1; D not resolved. V was shortened by 2 bases and J by 6 bases, with 8 bases between the two germline ends. The germline gives CDR1 MGHRA, CDR2 YSYEKL. This CDR3 has 14 residues. This CDR3 reads CASSQLAFNSPLHF. The CDR3 DNA reads TGCGCCAGCAGCCAACTCGCGTTTAATTCACCCCTCCACTTT.

This clone was detected only a few times. The rearrangement links TRBV19 to TRBJ2-3; TRBD2 matches 12 bases. This CDR3 comprises 17 residues. Germline assignment: CDR1 LNHDA and CDR2 SQIVND (reference sequence). Losses at the gene ends were 9 bases for V and 1 base for J; bases not matched to a gene: 11. The CDR3 coding sequence is TGTGCCAGCCAGGGGACTAGCGGGCGGCGGGGCACAGATACGCAGTATTTT. Residues: CASQGTSGRRGTDTQYF.

J is TRBJ1-1 and V is TRBV3-1 (or the pseudogene TRBV3-2), with a tentative D call TRBD1 (6 bases). This CDR3 is built from 15 residues. From germline, CDR1 is LGHDT and CDR2 YNNKEL (reference sequence). Trimming pared 1 base from V and 3 bases from J, leaving 12 bases between. The CDR3 bases are TGTGCCAGCAGCCAAGGATCGGGGGGCGACACTGAAGCTTTCTTT. Protein product: CASSQGSGGDTEAFF.

V gene TRBV21-1 combines with J gene TRBJ1-5; the table's D call of TRBD1 was not tested on the DNA. TRBV21-1 is designated a pseudogene. CDR3 length equals 20 residues. CDR3 amino acids: CASSRQGPVLVSYSNQPQHF. The CDR3 DNA is TGTGCCAGCAGCAGGCAGGGTCCAGTCCTCGTAAGTTATAGCAATCAGCCCCAGCATTTT.

In its sample, this clone was seen once. This chain connects TRBV2 to TRBJ1-6; a possible D gene is TRBD1 (6 bases). The CDR3 runs 15 residues. Trimming removed 2 bases at V and 7 bases at J, with 12 bases between. The germline V gene has CDR1 SNHLY and CDR2 FYNNEI. As DNA, the CDR3 is TGTGCCAGCAGTGAAAGGGTAGGGACAAATTCACCCCTCCACTTT. Its protein is CASSERVGTNSPLHF. Using reference TRBV2 and TRBJ1-6 for the parts outside the CDR3, the full variable domain is EPEVTQTPSHQVTQMGQEVILRCVPISNHLYFYWYRQILGQKVEFLVSFYNNEISEKSEIFDDQFSVERPDGSNFTLKIRSTKLEDSAMYFCASSERVGTNSPLHFGNGTRLTVT.

This rearrangement joins TRBV19 to TRBJ2-3; TRBD2 matches at 11 bases. The CDR3 is made up of 18 amino acids. Losses at the gene ends were 4 bases for V and 2 bases for J; bases not matched to a gene: 11. Looked up from germline, CDR1 is LNHDA and CDR2 is SQIVND (reference sequence). This CDR3 reads CASSRISGGGVLTDTQYF. The CDR3 coding sequence is TGTGCCAGTAGTAGAATTAGCGGGGGGGGTGTTCTCACAGATACGCAGTATTTT.

The chain is built from TRBV29-1 and TRBJ1-2; 9 nucleotides agree with TRBD1. J lost 5 bases, V lost 3 bases, and 4 bases had no gene match. The CDR3 has 13 amino acids. Germline V lookup: CDR1 SQVTM, CDR2 ANQGSEA. CDR3 in DNA: TGCAGCGTTGAGGGGACAGGGAGGTATGGCTACACCTTC. As protein: CSVEGTGRYGYTF.

The rearrangement joins TRBV9 to TRBJ2-5; TRBD1 aligns across 7 bases. CDR3 length: 15 amino acids. CDR1 and CDR2 from the germline V gene are SGDLS and YYNGEE. Trimming took 0 bases from V and 4 from J; bases not matched to a gene: 6. As DNA, the CDR3 is TGTGCCAGCAGCGTAGAGGGGGCTCTGGGAGAGACCCAGTACTTC. Translating it yields CASSVEGALGETQYF.

This clone came up once. The chain couples TRBV11-2 to TRBJ1-1; D uncertain. This CDR3 is built from 14 residues. From germline, CDR1 is SGHAT and CDR2 FQNNGV. V was cut by 3 bases and J by 1 base, with 9 bases left in between. As DNA, the CDR3 is TGTGCCAGCAGCTTTAATAACGGGAACACTGAAGCTTTCTTT. It translates to CASSFNNGNTEAFF.

The rearrangement joins TRBV2 to TRBJ1-1; tentative D call: TRBD1 (6 bases). CDR3 length: 14 amino acids. Trimming cost V 7 bases and J 3 bases, with 15 bases left between them. Germline V gene lookup returns CDR1 SNHLY and CDR2 FYNNEI. The CDR3 sequence: CASTEGGVDTEAFF. The CDR3 nucleotides read TGTGCCAGCACCGAAGGGGGGGTCGACACTGAAGCTTTCTTT.

The rearrangement uses TRBV5-8 and TRBJ1-2; a possible D gene is TRBD1 (6 bases). CDR1 and CDR2 from the germline V gene are SGHTS and YDEGEE. Trimming took 2 bases from V and 1 from J, leaving 18 bases between them. This CDR3 spans 17 amino acids. CDR3: CASSLGQRYSYNYGYTF. In DNA, the CDR3 is TGTGCCAGCAGCTTAGGACAGCGCTACTCCTATAACTATGGCTACACCTTC.

The chain uses TRBV11-2 and TRBJ2-2, with 7 bases that match TRBD2. V lost 3 bases and J lost 5; bases outside the gene matches: 18. The CDR3 has 19 amino acids. CDR1 is SGHAT, CDR2 FQNNGV, per germline. The CDR3 sequence: CASSFPNVGLAALTGELFF. CDR3 bases: TGTGCCAGCAGCTTCCCCAACGTGGGGCTAGCGGCTTTGACCGGGGAGCTGTTTTTT.

This clone was detected a few times. The CDR3 sequence: CASSVTIQIGQQNTEAFF. The CDR3 DNA is TGTGCCAGCAGTGTAACGATCCAAATAGGACAGCAGAACACTGAAGCTTTCTTT. V usage is TRBV6-1 and J usage is TRBJ1-1, with TRBD1 as a possible D gene (6 bases). This CDR3 region has 18 residues. Trimming removed 4 bases at V and 1 base at J, with 22 bases between. Germline values: CDR1 MNHNS, CDR2 SASEGT.

V usage is TRBV4-2 and J usage is TRBJ2-1; 8 bases are shared with TRBD2. Trimming removed 1 base from V and 6 bases from J; junction bases left unmatched: 8. This CDR3 has 16 residues. The V gene's germline CDR1 is LGHNA and CDR2 YNFKEQ. The CDR3 is CASSQAGTSGVNEQFF. DNA of the CDR3: TGTGCCAGCAGCCAAGCGGGAACTAGCGGTGTCAATGAGCAGTTCTTC.